The entry below describes one T cell receptor (beta chain). The protocol was immunoSEQ multiplex PCR, while the TCRdb copy is restricted to in-frame clones and leaves out a portion. Of over 110,000 clones listed, 84% are singletons. This sample was included in a study of blood T cell repertoires in COVID-19. Study as a whole: Researchers got acute and convalescent COVID-19 samples from the United States, Italy and Spain. Sources were T cells, B-cell-depleted T cells, or PBMCs; the material itself was cDNA or gDNA.

The clonotype comes from a man in his fifties or sixties in a cohort exposed to, infected with or recovered from COVID-19 (not recorded which). The source material was PBMCs or T cells enriched from blood (not recorded which).

The CDR3 sequence: CASSLGQGPATNEKLFF. The DNA for the CDR3 is TGTGCCAGCAGCTTAGGGCAGGGGCCGGCAACTAATGAAAAACTGTTTTTT. The chain links TRBV7-9 to TRBJ1-4; D is possibly TRBD1 (6 bases). Per germline, CDR1 SEHNR and CDR2 FQNEAQ (reference sequence). Between the trimmed V and J ends, which lost 1 base and 0 bases, there was a span of 12 bases. The CDR3 consists of 17 residues.